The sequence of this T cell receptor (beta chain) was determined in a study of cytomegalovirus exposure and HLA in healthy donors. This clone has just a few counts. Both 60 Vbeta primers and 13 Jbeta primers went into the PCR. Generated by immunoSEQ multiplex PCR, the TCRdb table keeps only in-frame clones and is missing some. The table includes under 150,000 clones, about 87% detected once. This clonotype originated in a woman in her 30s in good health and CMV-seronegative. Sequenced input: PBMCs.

DNA for the CDR3: TGTGCCAGCAGCTTAAGCGGGAACACTGAAGCTTTCTTT. Translated: CASSLSGNTEAFF. The chain is built from TRBV7-2 and TRBJ1-1; no clear D gene. V shed 2 bases and J shed 1 base, with 5 bases lying between them. Per the germline V gene, CDR1 is SGHTA and CDR2 is FQGNSA. The CDR3 is 13 residues long.